This section outlines one TCR beta chain sequence together with its context. These data originate in a study of blood T cell repertoires in COVID-19. At the level of the study: Specimens from acute and convalescent COVID-19 originated in the United States, Italy and Spain. T cells, B-cell-depleted T cells, or PBMCs supplied cDNA or gDNA.

Authors' methods: Amplifying reference gene primers gave estimates of nucleated cell counts. TCRdb keeps only in-frame clones here, not all; method: immunoSEQ multiplex PCR. That table furnishes V, J and clone size, whereas the DNA furnished D and trimming. Of roughly 340,000 clones listed, 85% to 90% were seen once; the top ten hold approximately 7.4%. The V gene lost 4 bases and the J gene lost 2 bases, with 9 bases spanning the gap. CDR3 length: 14 residues. The germline CDR1 and CDR2 sequences are SGHRS and YFSETQ. The sample comprised peripheral blood. The receptor's source is a woman in her sixties or seventies with COVID-19, enrolled during active disease. The chain links TRBV5-1 to TRBJ2-2; D may be TRBD1 (5 bases). In DNA, the CDR3 is TGCGCCAGCAGCCCCTGGACAAACACCGGGGAGCTGTTTTTT. This translates into CASSPWTNTGELFF.